This T cell receptor beta chain is from a study of shared T cell receptors in the human thymus. Repertoires were generated with immunoSEQ multiplex PCR, while TCRdb's copy carries only in-frame clones and drops some. Of some 660,000 clones listed, around 87% were seen once; the top ten hold about 0.0094%. Looked up from germline, CDR1 is SQVTM and CDR2 is ANQGSEA. Trimming cost V 4 bases and J 10 bases, with 22 bases left between them. The CDR3 runs 14 residues. In addition, the sample was reused for a study of human thymus T cells. This second study notes: Thymus pieces cut out during corrective heart surgery were the tissue that was used. Reports from related research described highly overlapping thymic repertoires among unrelated individuals.

This TCR was recovered from a boy in the first two years of life with a congenital heart defect. The rearrangement uses TRBV29-1 and TRBJ1-1; TRBD1 might be the D (5 bases). The sequenced sample was thymocytes. The CDR3 nucleotides read TGCAGCGTTGCCTCCCCCGACAGCCCGTTTGGAGCTTTCTTT. Its translation: CSVASPDSPFGAFF.